This T cell receptor (beta chain) is from a study of T cell responses to AZD1222 COVID-19 vaccine. Clones were sequenced by immunoSEQ multiplex PCR, and TCRdb holds only the in-frame ones, with some missing. This sample has roughly 140,000 clones, with 80% to 90% found just once. With regard to this clone: Its specificity is unknown.

Study conclusions and caveats: Sampling that yielded the repertoires occurred only after the peak T cell response. Two doses of AZD1222 preceded a rise in Spike-specific TCR breadth and depth. Among spike-specific TCRs, nearly half reportedly target unmutated variant regions.

Germline CDR1 MGHRA, CDR2 YSYEKL. The CDR3 spans 17 residues. Trimming left V 1 base short and J 8 bases short, with 21 bases between. The clonotype originates from an adult in good health. Material: peripheral blood, obtained on day 0 of AZD1222 vaccination. This chain connects TRBV4-1 to TRBJ2-1; no definite D call. CDR3 in amino acids: CASSQVDLGFPGDEQFF. The CDR3 DNA reads TGCGCCAGCAGCCAAGTCGATTTAGGGTTCCCTGGGGATGAGCAGTTCTTC.